Below are 27 T cell receptor beta chains sequenced from a single sample in a study of OX40 agonist ivuxolimab in advanced cancers. Produced via immunoSEQ multiplex PCR; TCRdb's table is partial and in-frame only. Of under 30,000 clones listed, approximately 86% are singletons. The source was CD4+ or CD8+ T cells sorted from blood, collected in a trial of the OX40 agonist ivuxolimab. Source of these receptors: an adult with an advanced solid tumor such as melanoma, head and neck, liver or kidney cancer.

The chain joins TRBV27 to TRBJ2-7; maybe TRBD1 (7 bases). Germline V gives CDR1 MNHEY, CDR2 SMNVEV (reference sequence). Deletions cut 7 bases from V and 4 bases from J, with 14 bases between. The CDR3 is 13 residues long. Here the CDR3 reads CASTPGGTYEQYF. The DNA of the CDR3 is TGTGCCAGCACCCCAGGGGGGACGTACGAGCAGTACTTC.

This chain joins TRBV27 and TRBJ1-3, with D maybe TRBD1 (5 bases). Deletions cut 8 bases from V and 0 bases from J, with 17 bases between. The CDR3 totals 16 residues. Germline V gene sequence: CDR1 MNHEY, CDR2 SMNVEV (reference sequence). For the CDR3, the DNA is TGTGCCAGCGGGACTGCATTGGACGGCTCTGGAAACACCATATATTTT. This gives the protein CASGTALDGSGNTIYF.

CDR3 in amino acids: CASSLGDGGAFF. The DNA of the CDR3 is TGTGCCAGCAGTTTAGGTGACGGCGGAGCTTTCTTT. The chain recombines TRBV27 with TRBJ1-1; the D is unclear. Trimming took off 2 bases at V and 10 bases at J, with 11 bases between the two ends. The CDR3 is 12 amino acids. The germline V gene has CDR1 MNHEY and CDR2 SMNVEV (reference sequence).

The V gene is TRBV10-1, the J gene TRBJ2-1; 7 nucleotides align to TRBD1. The germline V gene has CDR1 WNHNN and CDR2 SYGVQD (reference sequence). The junction had 12 bases not matched to a gene; V was cut back by 5 bases and J by 8 bases. The CDR3 length is 15 residues. The CDR3 DNA sequence: TGCGCCAGCAGTCACAGGGGACGCCAGATCCATGAGCAGTTCTTC. Encoded protein: CASSHRGRQIHEQFF.

This clone was seen only a few times. The V call is TRBV6-1, the J call TRBJ2-5; no firm D call. Trimming shortened V by 2 bases and J by 5 bases, and 12 bases separated the two germline ends. This CDR3 has 14 residues. CDR1 is MNHNS and CDR2 is SASEGT in the germline V gene. The CDR3 protein is CASSENSEVETQYF. In DNA, the CDR3 is TGTGCCAGCAGTGAAAACAGCGAGGTGGAGACCCAGTACTTC.

This clone showed up just once. The chain recombines TRBV19 with TRBJ1-4, with TRBD1 matching 7 bases. Per the germline V gene, CDR1 is LNHDA and CDR2 is SQIVND (reference sequence). Germline trimming cut 4 bases from V and 4 bases from J; bases unmatched to any gene: 9. The CDR3 contains 16 residues. In nucleotides, the CDR3 is TGTGCCAGTAGTAGGGAGCGACAGGGCCTTAATGAAAAACTGTTTTTT. This codes for CASSRERQGLNEKLFF.

A few counts support this clone. The V call is TRBV29-1, the J call TRBJ1-3, with unresolved D. Germline V gene data show CDR1 as SQVTM and CDR2 as ANQGSEA. V was pared by 0 bases and J by 16 bases, with 10 bases between. The CDR3 totals 10 residues. The CDR3 loop is CSVEDQSLYF. The CDR3 region has the DNA TGCAGCGTTGAAGATCAAAGCCTCTATTTT.

This chain uses TRBV2 with TRBJ2-7, with no clear D. Trimming took off 4 bases at V and 9 bases at J, with 19 bases between the two ends. The CDR3 runs 14 residues. The germline V gene has CDR1 SNHLY and CDR2 FYNNEI. CDR3 in DNA: TGTGCCAGCAGTGGGTGGAACGAGGACCGCGGGCAGTACTTC. Translated, it gives CASSGWNEDRGQYF.

This clone counts as medium-sized. The chain carries TRBV19 and TRBJ2-2; 8 positions agree with TRBD1. V lost 1 base, J lost 7 bases, and 5 bases stayed unmatched. The CDR3 covers 15 residues. Germline V lookup: CDR1 LNHDA, CDR2 SQIVND (reference sequence). The CDR3 here is CASSIGQGASGELFF. CDR3 nucleotides: TGTGCCAGTAGTATAGGGCAGGGGGCGAGCGGGGAGCTGTTTTTT.

V is TRBV13 and J is TRBJ2-1; 12 bases agree with TRBD2. Per the germline V gene, CDR1 is PRHDT and CDR2 is FYEKMQ (reference sequence). The CDR3 contains 16 residues. V lost 5 bases, J lost 6 bases, and 8 bases stayed unmatched. CDR3 nucleotide sequence: TGTGCCAGCAGCGCCATGACTAGCGGGGGCCCCAATGAGCAGTTCTTC. Translating it yields CASSAMTSGGPNEQFF.

This clone appeared once. The J gene is TRBJ2-7, the V gene TRBV18; 7 nucleotides align to TRBD1. The CDR3 is 13 amino acids. Germline V gene data show CDR1 as KGHSH and CDR2 as LQKENI. V lost 3 bases and J lost 3; bases outside the gene matches: 2. The CDR3 loop is CASSPWDSYEQYF. The CDR3 DNA reads TGTGCCAGCTCACCTTGGGACAGCTACGAGCAGTACTTC.

This clone was picked up one time. J is TRBJ1-1 and V is TRBV7-9; TRBD1 matches 7 bases. This CDR3 is 13 amino acids long. Trimming took 5 bases from V and 3 from J; bases not matched to a gene: 3. CDR1 and CDR2 (germline): SEHNR, FQNEAQ (reference sequence). CDR3 region: CASSQGVHTEAFF. The CDR3 bases are TGTGCCAGCAGCCAGGGGGTCCACACTGAAGCTTTCTTT.

The chain couples TRBV7-9 to TRBJ1-5, with D maybe TRBD1 (5 bases). Per the germline V gene, CDR1 is SEHNR and CDR2 is FQNEAQ (reference sequence). The CDR3 has 15 residues. V was shortened by 5 bases and J by 3 bases, with 14 bases between the two germline ends. The CDR3 nucleotides are TGTGCCAGCAGCCCCTACTCGGGGGTCAATCAGCCCCAGCATTTT. Protein: CASSPYSGVNQPQHF.

This chain joins TRBV21-1 and TRBJ2-7. TRBV21-1 is designated a pseudogene. The CDR3 length is 15 residues. The CDR3 protein is CASSKRIPSSYEQYF. CDR3 nucleotides: TGTGCCAGCAGCAAACGGATTCCAAGCTCCTACGAGCAGTACTTC.

The chain combines TRBV7-2 with TRBJ1-2, with D unresolved. CDR3 length equals 13 residues. V was pared by 1 base and J by 4 bases, with 7 bases between. The germline CDR1 and CDR2 sequences are SGHTA and FQGNSA. CDR3 DNA sequence: TGTGCCAGCAGCTTAGGGGATTTCTATGGCTACACCTTC. Protein sequence: CASSLGDFYGYTF.

The rearrangement links TRBV7-9 to TRBJ1-3, with TRBD1 as a possible D gene (5 bases). The CDR3 sequence is 16 residues long. Germline V gives CDR1 SEHNR, CDR2 FQNEAQ (reference sequence). Trimming pared 5 bases from V and 6 bases from J, leaving 20 bases between. CDR3 region: CASSQGSGKVLNTIYF. Here the CDR3 DNA reads TGTGCCAGCAGCCAAGGATCAGGGAAAGTCTTAAACACCATATATTTT.

The genes are TRBV25-1 and TRBJ2-4, with D hard to call. Germline lookup yields CDR1 MGHDK and CDR2 SYGVNS. The CDR3 contains 14 residues. Trimming took off 5 bases at V and 11 bases at J, with 19 bases between the two ends. CDR3 in amino acids: CASSPPAGPPFQYF. The CDR3 DNA reads TGTGCCAGCAGTCCACCGGCAGGTCCCCCATTTCAGTACTTC.

The gene calls are TRBV4-2 and TRBJ2-7; TRBD1 might be the D (5 bases). The CDR3 contains 14 residues. Germline V gives CDR1 LGHNA, CDR2 YNFKEQ. Between the trimmed V and J ends, which lost 2 bases and 0 bases, there was a span of 8 bases. The CDR3 DNA follows: TGTGCCAGCAGCCAACAGGGCAGCTCCTACGAGCAGTACTTC. The encoded protein is CASSQQGSSYEQYF.

The chain carries TRBV28 and TRBJ2-7; a weak D match, TRBD1 (6 bases). Germline CDR1 reads MDHEN; CDR2 reads SYDVKM. With 2 bases removed from V and 1 base from J, the gap between germline ends came to 9 bases. The CDR3 is 14 residues long. Here the CDR3 DNA reads TGTGCCAGCAGTTTAATAGGGGGTTCCTACGAGCAGTACTTC. Protein: CASSLIGGSYEQYF. Filled out from reference TRBV28 and TRBJ2-7, the complete variable domain reads DVKVTQSSRYLVKRTGEKVFLECVQDMDHENMFWYRQDPGLGLRLIYFSYDVKMKEKGDIPEGYSVSREKKERFSLILESASTNQTSMYLCASSLIGGSYEQYFGPGTRLTVT.

The chain is built from TRBV28 and TRBJ1-4, with 8 bases aligning to TRBD1. The ends lost 1 base at V and 8 bases at J; junction bases unmatched: 12. This CDR3 is 17 amino acids long. Germline CDR1 and CDR2: MDHEN and SYDVKM. The CDR3 DNA follows: TGTGCCAGCAGTTTATTGGAGACAGGGGCCCTTTGGGAAAAACTGTTTTTT. Protein product: CASSLLETGALWEKLFF.

The chain links TRBV5-5 to TRBJ2-7; TRBD1 might be the D (6 bases). Germline CDR1 reads SGHKS; CDR2 reads YYEKEE (reference sequence). V dropped 0 bases and J dropped 5 bases, with 6 bases sitting between them. The CDR3 covers 12 residues. The CDR3 sequence is CASSLAGDEQYF. DNA of the CDR3: TGTGCCAGCAGCTTGGCAGGGGACGAGCAGTACTTC. Looking up the rest from reference TRBV5-5 and TRBJ2-7 gives the full variable domain: DAGVTQSPTHLIKTRGQQVTLRCSPISGHKSVSWYQQVLGQGPQFIFQYYEKEERGRGNFPDRFSARQFPNYSSELNVNALLLGDSALYLCASSLAGDEQYFGPGTRLTVT.

The chain employs TRBV12-5 and TRBJ1-6; TRBD1 is a possible D gene (5 bases). This CDR3 is 15 amino acids long. V lost 0 bases, J lost 9 bases, and 12 bases lay in between. Germline loops: CDR1 LGHNT, CDR2 FRNRAP. CDR3 region: CASGLVGGASSPLHF. CDR3 nucleotide sequence: TGTGCTAGTGGTTTGGTGGGAGGGGCGAGTTCACCCCTCCACTTT. Supplemented by reference TRBV12-5 and TRBJ1-6, the full variable domain reads DARVTQTPRHKVTEMGQEVTMRCQPILGHNTVFWYRQTMMQGLELLAYFRNRAPLDDSGMPKDRFSAEMPDATLATLKIQPSEPRDSAVYFCASGLVGGASSPLHFGNGTRLTVT.

The chain couples TRBV6-5 to TRBJ1-2; the D gene is possibly TRBD1 (5 bases). This CDR3 comprises 13 residues. The germline gives CDR1 MNHEY, CDR2 SVGAGI. V shed 6 bases and J shed 5 bases, with 13 bases lying between them. The CDR3 region has the DNA TGTGCCAGCAGCGGCACAGGTCCGTATGGCTACACCTTC. As protein: CASSGTGPYGYTF.

This clone was counted once. The chain joins TRBV6-5 to TRBJ2-7; D call uncertain. The V end was cut by 6 bases, the J end by 7 bases, with 16 bases between. This CDR3 contains 13 residues. Per the germline V gene, CDR1 is MNHEY and CDR2 is SVGAGI. In nucleotides, the CDR3 is TGTGCCAGCAGGGGGAAGCCCACCGGGGAGCAGTACTTC. The encoded protein is CASRGKPTGEQYF.

The chain employs TRBV7-9 and TRBJ2-7, with D maybe TRBD1 (5 bases). There are 11 residues in the CDR3. The V end lost 4 bases, the J end lost 6 bases, and 7 bases lay between the germline ends. CDR1 is SEHNR and CDR2 is FQNEAQ in the germline V gene (reference sequence). The CDR3 region is CASSSRVEQYF. The CDR3, as DNA: TGTGCCAGCAGCTCCAGGGTCGAGCAGTACTTC.

The CDR3 loop is CAWRAGLSYEQYF. CDR3 bases: TGTGCCTGGAGGGCAGGACTCTCCTACGAGCAGTACTTC. This rearrangement joins TRBV30 to TRBJ2-7; D is perhaps TRBD2 (5 bases). The CDR3 is made up of 13 amino acids. Germline lookup yields CDR1 GTSNPN and CDR2 SVGIG (reference sequence). The germline V and J ends were trimmed by 3 bases and 0 bases, with 9 bases remaining between them.

The V gene is TRBV5-6, the J gene TRBJ1-1; 11 positions agree with TRBD1. The V gene end was trimmed by 1 base and the J gene end by 3 bases; junction bases not matched to a gene: 8. Per the germline V gene, CDR1 is SGHDT and CDR2 is YYEEEE. This CDR3 spans 17 amino acids. CDR3 in amino acids: CASSLRTGGVLDTEAFF. The DNA of the CDR3 is TGTGCCAGCAGCTTGAGGACAGGGGGCGTTTTGGACACTGAAGCTTTCTTT.